This T cell receptor (beta chain) came from a study of OX40 agonist ivuxolimab in advanced cancers. Background on the whole study: The costimulatory receptor OX40 (CD134) was targeted by ivuxolimab, a fully human IgG2 agonistic monoclonal antibody. Intravenous ivuxolimab was administered to patients every 2 weeks at six dose levels: 0.01, 0.1, 0.3, 1.5, 3 and 10 mg/kg. Among the 50 to 55 dose-escalation patients, some 20 had hepatocellular carcinoma, around 15 melanoma, 9 renal cell carcinoma and 9 head and neck cancer. A male proportion of 82.7% and a mean age of about 60 years, ranging from about 23 to 90, were recorded for the dose-escalation cohort. Prior anti-PD-1, anti-PD-L1 or anti-CTLA-4 therapy was permitted, and checkpoint inhibitors had been received by roughly two fifths of dose-escalation patients. Partial responses occurred in three dose-escalation patients: two with cutaneous melanoma and one with hepatocellular carcinoma. The point of sequencing TCRbeta in the periphery was to test whether ivuxolimab changed TCR sequence diversity and drove clonal T-cell expansion. The paper describes the monotherapy dose-escalation part (N ≈ 49 patients) of the phase I trial of ivuxolimab. Overall results and qualifications from the work: After ivuxolimab, CD8+ T cells had more expanded clones than CD4+ T cells on average. Low levels of normalized T-cell clonal expansion were also seen in some nonresponding patients. The antigen specificity of the peripheral T cells that underwent clonal expansion was not determined. In the 0.1-3.0 mg/kg groups, partial responders had among the lowest normalized peripheral clonal expansion, particularly in CD8+ T cells. At doses of 0.1 to 3.0 mg/kg, clonal expansion of both CD4+ and CD8+ blood T cells was observed from baseline to week 6.

Turning to this clone: Its antigen remains undetermined. No base quality values were provided; no much bigger clone lies one nucleotide off.

For sequencing of the TCRbeta CDR3 region, genomic DNA was extracted from the sorted cells. The immunoSEQ Assay was used for sequencing of TCRbeta CDR3 regions. TCRdb took over this immuneACCESS table, retaining in-frame rearrangements with V and J assigned. Such tables are incomplete; in checked studies, under half of the missing clones stem from an unresolved V gene, and the remainder is unexplained. The sample includes about 59,000 clones, with 75% to 85% observed a single time. The ten top clones hold 0.7% of the sample. The germline V gene gives CDR1 as SQVTM and CDR2 as ANQGSEA. The CDR3 numbers 12 residues from cysteine through phenylalanine. Kept here is only the CDR3 DNA, which spans 36 bases and is read in frame from base 1. V was cut back by 5 bases and J by 1 base, leaving a gap of 8 bases between them. The trial excluded patients who had a history of autoimmune disease or were on systemic immunosuppression. Peripheral blood for TCR sequencing was drawn from every dose cohort at baseline, at cycle 4 day 1 and at cycle 7 day 1. The samples were taken from a phase I, first-in-human, multicenter, open-label dose-escalation trial of ivuxolimab. Adults with locally advanced or metastatic head and neck squamous cell, hepatocellular, melanoma or renal cell carcinoma were enrolled in the trial. Before TCR sequencing, CD4+ T cells and CD8+ T cells from peripheral blood were sorted into separate populations.

This receptor was taken from an adult with an advanced solid tumor such as melanoma, head and neck, liver or kidney cancer. The sample here was CD4+ or CD8+ T cells sorted from blood, taken in a trial of the OX40 agonist ivuxolimab. The chain joins TRBV29-1 to TRBJ2-5; no D gene can be assigned with confidence. The bases are TGCAGCGTTCTTTCTAGCCAAGAGACCCAGTACTTC. This encodes CSVLSSQETQYF.